This entry lists 18 T cell receptor beta chains sequenced from one sample in a study of PD-L1 blockade in urothelial cancer. Sequencing used immunoSEQ multiplex PCR; TCRdb keeps in-frame clones, though not all of them. The profile shows about 45,000 clones, approximately 90% of them singletons. Time point reported: pretreatment peripheral blood. Source: PBMCs, taken around atezolizumab (anti-PD-L1) treatment. These receptors originate from a donor aged 40 or over with urothelial cancer.

The chain combines TRBV11-3 with TRBJ2-1; 7 bases match TRBD2. Germline-derived CDR1 and CDR2 are SGHNT and YENEEA. J lost 4 bases, V lost 5 bases, and 11 bases had no gene match. The CDR3 runs 16 residues. In DNA form, the CDR3 reads TGTGCCAGCAGCCCCCGGGGGGTTTTGGCGTACAATGAGCAGTTCTTC. Translating it yields CASSPRGVLAYNEQFF.

The rearrangement links TRBV28 to TRBJ2-7; D call uncertain. The CDR3 is 13 residues long. The V end lost 1 base, the J end lost 13 bases, and 17 bases lay between the germline ends. Germline V CDR1 and CDR2: MDHEN, SYDVKM. The CDR3 loop reads CASSLSRLPPLYF. CDR3 DNA sequence: TGTGCCAGCAGTTTATCCAGGCTTCCACCCCTTTACTTC.

Only a few counts were recorded for this clone. The rearrangement joins TRBV5-4 to TRBJ2-7; 9 bases fit TRBD1. Trimming removed 4 bases from V and 3 bases from J; junction bases left unmatched: 5. CDR3 length equals 14 residues. Germline V gene data show CDR1 as SGHNT and CDR2 as YYREEE (reference sequence). CDR3 in amino acids: CASSPGTGIYEQYF. The CDR3 DNA follows: TGTGCCAGCAGCCCTGGGACAGGGATCTACGAGCAGTACTTC.

The chain employs TRBV11-2 and TRBJ1-2; 9 bases map to TRBD1. The germline V gene has CDR1 SGHAT and CDR2 FQNNGV. This CDR3 has 16 residues. Trimming cost V 5 bases and J 7 bases; bases outside gene matches: 14. The DNA of the CDR3 is TGTGCCAGCAGCAGAAGACAGGGGGAGGTTACGGCTGGCTACACCTTC. Protein sequence: CASSRRQGEVTAGYTF.

CDR3 sequence (DNA): TGTGCCATCAGTAGGGGGACAGGGATCCCACAAACCTACGAGCAGTACTTC. It codes for CAISRGTGIPQTYEQYF. V is TRBV10-3 and J is TRBJ2-7; TRBD1 agrees at 9 bases. Germline-derived CDR1 and CDR2 are ENHRY and SYGVKD. The trim removed 5 bases at V and 2 bases at J, leaving 13 bases unmatched. There are 17 residues in the CDR3.

The rearrangement links TRBV6-1 to TRBJ2-1, with D possibly being TRBD2 (5 bases). The CDR3 is made up of 14 amino acids. Trimming cost V 6 bases and J 10 bases, with 19 bases left between them. Germline CDR1 MNHNS, CDR2 SASEGT. The CDR3 is CASSPPTRPGEQFF. The CDR3 nucleotides read TGTGCCAGCAGCCCCCCCACGAGGCCGGGGGAGCAGTTCTTC.

The chain combines TRBV15 with TRBJ1-2; perhaps TRBD1 as D (5 bases). Germline V gives CDR1 LNHNV, CDR2 YYDKDF (reference sequence). V was clipped by 0 bases and J by 5 bases, with 13 bases between them. This CDR3 has 15 amino acids. CDR3 nucleotide sequence: TGTGCCACCAGCAGAGATCGCGGGGGGGGGTATGGCTACACCTTC. Translated: CATSRDRGGGYGYTF.

V gene TRBV9 combines with J gene TRBJ2-7; 8 bases are shared with TRBD1. This CDR3 is built from 16 residues. Germline V CDR1 and CDR2: SGDLS, YYNGEE. With 4 bases clipped from V and 5 bases from J, the junction kept 14 bases outside the gene matches. CDR3: CASSPHVGQVRDEQYF. CDR3 nucleotides: TGTGCCAGCAGCCCACATGTGGGACAGGTTCGGGACGAGCAGTACTTC.

V usage is TRBV6-6 and J usage is TRBJ2-7; TRBD2 matches 7 bases. This CDR3 spans 15 amino acids. V lost 10 bases to trimming and J lost 3 bases; unmatched junction nucleotides: 15. In germline, CDR1 is MNHNY, CDR2 SVGAGI (reference sequence). CDR3: CATHSRGSTNYEQYF. The CDR3 coding sequence is TGTGCCACCCATTCTCGCGGGAGTACGAACTACGAGCAGTACTTC.

The V and J genes are TRBV9 and TRBJ1-1; D possibly corresponds to TRBD1 (6 bases). The CDR3 runs to 13 residues. Trimming removed 4 bases from V and 8 bases from J, with 15 bases in between. Germline values: CDR1 SGDLS, CDR2 YYNGEE. The chain's CDR3 is CASSLGGAPEAFF. DNA for the CDR3: TGTGCCAGCAGCCTTGGGGGGGCGCCAGAAGCTTTCTTT.

This chain links TRBV12-5 with TRBJ1-5, with a possible D match to TRBD1 (5 bases). Looked up from germline, CDR1 is LGHNT and CDR2 is FRNRAP. This CDR3 is built from 12 residues. V gave up 5 bases and J gave up 4 bases, with 6 bases separating them. CDR3 in DNA: TGTGCTAGTGGTGCAGGGAATCAGCCCCAGCATTTT. Protein product: CASGAGNQPQHF. Using reference TRBV12-5 and TRBJ1-5 for the parts outside the CDR3, the full variable domain is DARVTQTPRHKVTEMGQEVTMRCQPILGHNTVFWYRQTMMQGLELLAYFRNRAPLDDSGMPKDRFSAEMPDATLATLKIQPSEPRDSAVYFCASGAGNQPQHFGDGTRLSIL.

The gene calls are TRBV18 and TRBJ2-1; 7 nucleotides align to TRBD2. Germline CDR1 and CDR2: KGHSH and LQKENI. The trim removed 0 bases at V and 10 bases at J, leaving 9 bases unmatched. This CDR3 has 15 amino acids. The CDR3 loop reads CASSPPNLRLAEQFF. As DNA, the CDR3 is TGTGCCAGCTCACCACCCAACCTCCGACTAGCAGAGCAGTTCTTC. Complete variable domain (other parts from reference TRBV18 and TRBJ2-1): NAGVMQNPRHLVRRRGQEARLRCSPMKGHSHVYWYRQLPEEGLKFMVYLQKENIIDESGMPKERFSAEFPKEGPSILRIQQVVRGDSAAYFCASSPPNLRLAEQFFGPGTRLTVL.

V usage is TRBV7-6 and J usage is TRBJ2-3; the match to TRBD2 covers 11 bases. The V segment lost 5 bases and the J segment 2 bases; nucleotides outside the gene matches: 6. The CDR3 totals 16 residues. Looked up from germline, CDR1 is SGHVS and CDR2 is FNYEAQ. CDR3 DNA sequence: TGTGCCAGCAGCCCACTAGCGGGAGCGAACACAGATACGCAGTATTTT. Residues: CASSPLAGANTDTQYF.

This chain joins TRBV15 and TRBJ1-1; the D is unclear. The germline V gene encodes CDR1 LNHNV and CDR2 YYDKDF (reference sequence). Between the trimmed V and J ends, which lost 0 bases and 2 bases, there was a span of 4 bases. The CDR3 consists of 13 residues. CDR3 protein: CATSRDRNTEAFF. The CDR3 DNA reads as TGTGCCACCAGCAGAGATCGTAACACTGAAGCTTTCTTT.

This chain connects TRBV4-1 to TRBJ2-7; no reliable D call. CDR1 is MGHRA and CDR2 is YSYEKL in the germline V gene. The V and J ends lost 0 bases and 2 bases respectively, with 11 bases between them. The length of the CDR3 is 15 residues. CDR3 in amino acids: CASSQDPRIPYEQYF. CDR3 DNA: TGCGCCAGCAGCCAAGATCCCCGTATCCCCTACGAGCAGTACTTC.

The chain employs TRBV7-2 and TRBJ2-7, with D maybe TRBD1 (6 bases). The germline V and J ends were trimmed by 6 bases and 0 bases, with 9 bases remaining between them. This CDR3 region has 13 residues. Germline V gene data show CDR1 as SGHTA and CDR2 as FQGNSA. The CDR3 region has the DNA TGTGCCAGCAGGGGGGCAAGCTCCTACGAGCAGTACTTC. Amino acid sequence: CASRGASSYEQYF.

V usage is TRBV6-4 and J usage is TRBJ1-2; weak D call: TRBD1 (6 bases). Germline lookup yields CDR1 MRHNA and CDR2 SNTAGT. The CDR3 sequence is 13 residues long. Trimming removed 2 bases at V and 11 bases at J, with 15 bases between. CDR3 loop: CASSDTGTDAYTF. The CDR3 DNA sequence: TGTGCCAGCAGTGACACAGGGACGGACGCTTACACCTTC.

V and J are TRBV4-1 and TRBJ1-2, with 9 nucleotides matching TRBD1. This CDR3 has 17 residues. V was clipped by 4 bases and J by 4 bases; unmatched bases: 13. The germline CDR1 and CDR2 sequences are MGHRA and YSYEKL. The CDR3 DNA is TGCGCCAGCAGCCCGGGACAGGGAGGCCCGGGGGGCTATGGCTACACCTTC. Translated, it gives CASSPGQGGPGGYGYTF.